This TCR beta chain was retrieved from a study of identical twins. General observations from the study: Insertions were reduced in abundant cord blood beta clonotypes but not in memory repertoires.

This clonotype has just a few counts. Its target is unknown. One entry per CDR3 protein results from TCRdb running MiXCR on the 5' RACE reads. This sample has over 600,000 distinct CDR3 sequences; about 20% occur once, and the top ten carry about 4.5%. The CDR3 is 12 residues long. Looked up from germline, CDR1 is SGDLS and CDR2 is YYNGEE. With 3 bases removed from V and 5 bases from J, the gap between germline ends came to 5 bases. These data also formed part of another study, on T cells expressing NK-cell markers. That work states: Seropositivity for HCMV was found in most of the eight sequenced donors, with one seronegative. Dominant NKG2C+ clonotypes accounted for roughly 1.0-8% of CD8+ T cells in about six donors.

Sequencing was done on a sample of PBMCs. The sequence was collected from a woman aged 18-30 years in good health. The chain employs TRBV9 and TRBJ2-2; D unresolved. CDR3 bases: TGTGCCAGCAGCGGGGTTACCGGGGAGCTGTTTTTT. Protein: CASSGVTGELFF.